This entry lists 23 T cell receptor beta chains sequenced from one sample in a study of OX40 agonist ivuxolimab in advanced cancers. TCRdb keeps only in-frame clones here, not all; method: immunoSEQ multiplex PCR. The profile shows 35,000 to 40,000 clones, about 89% of them singletons. Sequenced here: CD4+ or CD8+ T cells sorted from blood, sampled in a trial of the OX40 agonist ivuxolimab. The receptor set was obtained from an adult with an advanced solid tumor such as melanoma, head and neck, liver or kidney cancer.

This chain uses TRBV5-6 with TRBJ2-7, with 8 bases matching TRBD1. V lost 3 bases to trimming and J lost 1 base; unmatched junction nucleotides: 6. CDR3 length equals 15 residues. The germline V gene has CDR1 SGHDT and CDR2 YYEEEE. CDR3 sequence: CASSWRTGQSYEQYF. In DNA, the CDR3 is TGTGCCAGCAGCTGGAGGACAGGGCAATCCTACGAGCAGTACTTC.

V usage is TRBV7-2 and J usage is TRBJ2-5; possible D gene TRBD2, 5 bases. This CDR3 contains 14 residues. The V gene lost 5 bases and the J gene lost 5 bases, with 15 bases spanning the gap. Germline V gene sequence: CDR1 SGHTA, CDR2 FQGNSA. The CDR3 bases are TGTGCCAGCAGCCCGGATCCGCGCGGGGAGACCCAGTACTTC. The encoded protein is CASSPDPRGETQYF.

The chain recombines TRBV7-9 with TRBJ2-5, with 7 bases matching TRBD2. The CDR3 contains 14 residues. J was trimmed by 4 bases and V by 1 base; bases with no gene match: 3. Per the germline V gene, CDR1 is SEHNR and CDR2 is FQNEAQ (reference sequence). In nucleotides, the CDR3 is TGTGCCAGCAGCTTAGTCGCTAGCGGAGAGACCCAGTACTTC. Encoded protein: CASSLVASGETQYF.

The chain uses TRBV7-9 and TRBJ2-1; D remains ambiguous. Looked up from germline, CDR1 is SEHNR and CDR2 is FQNEAQ (reference sequence). Trimming took 6 bases from V and 7 from J, leaving 10 bases between them. The CDR3 extends over 12 amino acids. The CDR3 nucleotides read TGTGCCAGCAGATCGACGGGTAATGAGCAGTTCTTC. It codes for CASRSTGNEQFF.

The gene calls are TRBV28 and TRBJ2-7, with 8 positions matching TRBD1. Germline-derived CDR1 and CDR2 are MDHEN and SYDVKM. This CDR3 region has 13 residues. Trimming took 6 bases from V and 4 from J; bases not matched to a gene: 5. CDR3 bases: TGTGCCAGCAGCGGACAGGGCTTTTACGAGCAGTACTTC. Its protein product is CASSGQGFYEQYF.

The V and J genes are TRBV4-3 and TRBJ1-2, with 9 bases matching TRBD1. This CDR3 is 14 amino acids long. Germline V gene data show CDR1 as LGHNA and CDR2 as YSLEER. J lost 4 bases, V lost 3 bases, and 3 bases had no gene match. CDR3 nucleotide sequence: TGCGCCAGCAGCCAGGGACAGGGAGCCTATGGCTACACCTTC. Residues: CASSQGQGAYGYTF.

This clone has more than one count but fewer than ten. This chain links TRBV30 with TRBJ2-5; D gene unclear. Trimming removed 3 bases at V and 0 bases at J, with 5 bases between. The CDR3 is made up of 12 amino acids. CDR1 is GTSNPN and CDR2 is SVGIG in the germline V gene (reference sequence). In DNA, the CDR3 is TGTGCCTGGAGCGTCAACCAAGAGACCCAGTACTTC. As protein: CAWSVNQETQYF.

V is TRBV7-9 and J is TRBJ1-1; D uncertain. CDR1 is SEHNR, CDR2 FQNEAQ, per germline (reference sequence). This CDR3 region has 14 residues. V was trimmed by 4 bases and J by 3 bases, leaving 12 bases between them. The CDR3 bases are TGTGCCAGCAGCTCTCCTGACGGGTACACTGAAGCTTTCTTT. This encodes CASSSPDGYTEAFF. The variable domain in full, with the rest retrieved from reference TRBV7-9 and TRBJ1-1, is DTGVSQNPRHKITKRGQNVTFRCDPISEHNRLYWYRQTLGQGPEFLTYFQNEAQLEKSRLLSDRFSAERPKGSFSTLEIQRTEQGDSAMYLCASSSPDGYTEAFFGQGTRLTVV.

The rearrangement uses TRBV10-2 and TRBJ2-1; D possibly corresponds to TRBD2 (6 bases). The CDR3 has 14 amino acids. Trimming left V 7 bases short and J 2 bases short, with 12 bases between. Germline V gene data show CDR1 as WSHSY and CDR2 as SAAADI. The CDR3 nucleotides read TGCGCCAGCATTAGCGGTGAGGCCTACAATGAGCAGTTCTTC. It yields the protein CASISGEAYNEQFF.

The table lists this clone with a count of one. The chain has TRBV28 and TRBJ1-1; no firm D call. The CDR3 runs to 12 residues. V was clipped by 6 bases and J by 0 bases, with 5 bases between them. Germline-derived CDR1 and CDR2 are MDHEN and SYDVKM. CDR3 coding DNA: TGTGCCAGCAGAGAAGTGAACACTGAAGCTTTCTTT. Protein sequence: CASREVNTEAFF.

This clone appeared once. The chain has TRBV27 and TRBJ1-1; D gene uncertain. Germline CDR1 and CDR2: MNHEY and SMNVEV (reference sequence). This CDR3 has 14 residues. The V and J ends lost 3 bases and 0 bases respectively, with 8 bases between them. In DNA, the CDR3 is TGTGCCAGCAGTTTCGGGGTCTTGAACACTGAAGCTTTCTTT. This sequence encodes CASSFGVLNTEAFF.

The V and J genes are TRBV5-4 and TRBJ2-1; D is unresolved. The V end lost 2 bases, the J end lost 7 bases, and 10 bases lay between the germline ends. The CDR3 spans 13 residues. CDR1 is SGHNT, CDR2 YYREEE, per germline (reference sequence). The DNA for the CDR3 is TGTGCCAGCAGCTTATCTCCTCAAAATGAGCAGTTCTTC. It codes for CASSLSPQNEQFF.

The chain joins TRBV7-7 to TRBJ2-7, with 11 positions matching TRBD1. The CDR3 runs to 14 residues. After removal of 5 bases from V and 2 bases from J, the junction contained 2 bases not matched to a gene. Germline-derived CDR1 and CDR2 are SSHAT and FNYEAQ (reference sequence). CDR3 sequence (DNA): TGTGCCAGCAGCCTGGGACAGGGGGCCTACGAGCAGTACTTC. This translates into CASSLGQGAYEQYF.

V and J are TRBV4-2 and TRBJ2-1, with 8 bases matching TRBD1. Germline values: CDR1 LGHNA, CDR2 YNFKEQ. The CDR3 extends over 16 amino acids. V lost 6 bases, J lost 8 bases, and 15 bases stayed unmatched. The CDR3 sequence: CASSSSTGTGSDEQFF. The CDR3 region has the DNA TGTGCCAGCAGTTCCTCGACTGGGACAGGTTCCGATGAGCAGTTCTTC.

The chain uses TRBV11-3 and TRBJ2-2, with D tentatively TRBD1 or TRBD2 (5 bases each). The V end lost 5 bases, the J end lost 4 bases, and 8 bases lay between the germline ends. This CDR3 region has 13 residues. Germline V gene lookup returns CDR1 SGHNT and CDR2 YENEEA. The CDR3, as DNA: TGTGCCAGCAGCCCTGGGGGCACCGGGGAGCTGTTTTTT. Translation: CASSPGGTGELFF.

The chain is built from TRBV7-9 and TRBJ2-1; D gene ambiguous. Germline V gives CDR1 SEHNR, CDR2 FQNEAQ (reference sequence). The CDR3 length is 15 residues. Trimming pared 5 bases from V and 2 bases from J, leaving 13 bases between. The CDR3 DNA is TGTGCCAGCAGCCCAGCCGCACAAACCTACAATGAGCAGTTCTTC. Residues: CASSPAAQTYNEQFF.

The rearrangement links TRBV15 to TRBJ2-1, with 7 bases aligning to TRBD2. The CDR3 runs 14 residues. Trimming removed 4 bases from V and 5 bases from J; junction bases left unmatched: 5. Germline CDR1 LNHNV, CDR2 YYDKDF (reference sequence). The CDR3 protein is CATSTERGDNEQFF. The CDR3 nucleotides read TGTGCCACCAGCACGGAGCGGGGTGACAATGAGCAGTTCTTC. The variable domain in full, completed from reference TRBV15 and TRBJ2-1, reads DAMVIQNPRYQVTQFGKPVTLSCSQTLNHNVMYWYQQKSSQAPKLLFHYYDKDFNNEADTPDNFQSRRPNTSFCFLDIRSPGLGDTAMYLCATSTERGDNEQFFGPGTRLTVL.

This clone was detected once. V and J are TRBV28 and TRBJ2-1; 11 bases are shared with TRBD2. V lost 6 bases and J lost 9; bases outside the gene matches: 7. This CDR3 spans 14 amino acids. The germline gives CDR1 MDHEN, CDR2 SYDVKM. The CDR3 DNA sequence: TGTGCCAGCAGCATTAGCGGGGGGGCGGGTGAGCAGTTCTTC. Its translation is CASSISGGAGEQFF.

The table lists this clone with a count of one. This chain's CDR3 is CASSEVHHRGTDTQYF. The CDR3 nucleotides are TGCGCCAGCAGCGAGGTCCACCATAGGGGCACAGATACGCAGTATTTT. The chain combines TRBV4-3 with TRBJ2-3; D gene uncertain. The CDR3 length is 16 residues. The V gene lost 5 bases and the J gene lost 1 base, with 16 bases spanning the gap. CDR1 LGHNA and CDR2 YSLEER come from the germline V gene.

The CDR3 loop is CASSFRGYHQMTQYF. As DNA, the CDR3 is TGTGCCAGCAGCTTTAGGGGCTATCATCAGATGACGCAGTATTTT. The gene calls are TRBV13 and TRBJ2-3; maybe TRBD1 (5 bases). The CDR3 extends over 15 amino acids. Trimming stripped 3 bases from V and 9 bases from J, with 19 bases between. Per the germline V gene, CDR1 is PRHDT and CDR2 is FYEKMQ (reference sequence). The full variable domain, completed using reference TRBV13 and TRBJ2-3, is AAGVIQSPRHLIKEKRETATLKCYPIPRHDTVYWYQQGPGQDPQFLISFYEKMQSDKGSIPDRFSAQQFSDYHSELNMSSLELGDSALYFCASSFRGYHQMTQYFGPGTRLTVL.

The chain links TRBV7-2 to TRBJ2-3, with D unclear. The germline V and J ends were trimmed by 1 base and 6 bases, with 14 bases remaining between them. The CDR3 covers 15 residues. CDR1 is SGHTA, CDR2 FQGNSA, per germline. The CDR3 is CASSLGSGPSDTQYF. In DNA, the CDR3 is TGTGCCAGCAGCTTAGGATCGGGCCCTTCCGATACGCAGTATTTT.

This clone was observed at least ten times. The junction does not match germline at one end; this may be a read error. The V call is TRBV14, the J call TRBJ1-1; no firm D call. The CDR3 sequence is 12 residues long. Germline CDR1 and CDR2: SGHDN and FVKESK. The CDR3 is CASGQKNTEAFF. CDR3 nucleotides: TGTGCCAGCGGCCAAAAGAACACTGAAGCTTTCTTT.

About this clone: Other nucleotide sequences from this sample produce the same CDR3. V is TRBV9 and J is TRBJ2-3; D is ambiguous. The length of the CDR3 is 13 residues. Per the germline V gene, CDR1 is SGDLS and CDR2 is YYNGEE. V shed 4 bases and J shed 3 bases, with 9 bases lying between them. CDR3 nucleotide sequence: TGTGCCAGCAGCCCCTCGATTACAGATACGCAGTATTTT. Amino acids: CASSPSITDTQYF.